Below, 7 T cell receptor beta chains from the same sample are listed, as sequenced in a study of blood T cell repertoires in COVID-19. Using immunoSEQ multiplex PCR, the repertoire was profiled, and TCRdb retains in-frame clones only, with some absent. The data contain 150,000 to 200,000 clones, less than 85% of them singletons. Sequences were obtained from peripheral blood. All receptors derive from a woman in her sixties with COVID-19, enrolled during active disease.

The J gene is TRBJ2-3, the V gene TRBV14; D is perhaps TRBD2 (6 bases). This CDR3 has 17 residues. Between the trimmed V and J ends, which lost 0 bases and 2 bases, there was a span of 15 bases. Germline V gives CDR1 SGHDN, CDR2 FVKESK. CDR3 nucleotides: TGTGCCAGCAGCCAAGATGCGGGGTTATCTTACACAGATACGCAGTATTTT. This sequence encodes CASSQDAGLSYTDTQYF.

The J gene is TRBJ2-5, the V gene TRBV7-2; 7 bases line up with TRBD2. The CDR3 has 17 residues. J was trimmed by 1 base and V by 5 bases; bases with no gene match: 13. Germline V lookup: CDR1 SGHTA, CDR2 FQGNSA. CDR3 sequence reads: CASSPRAAGVTQETQYF. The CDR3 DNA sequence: TGTGCCAGCAGCCCACGGGCGGCGGGAGTCACCCAAGAGACCCAGTACTTC.

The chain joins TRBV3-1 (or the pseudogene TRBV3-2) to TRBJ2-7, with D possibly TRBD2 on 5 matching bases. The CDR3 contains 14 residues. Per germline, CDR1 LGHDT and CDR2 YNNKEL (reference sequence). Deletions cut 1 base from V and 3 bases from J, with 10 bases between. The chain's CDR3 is CASSQASGDYEQYF. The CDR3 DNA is TGTGCCAGCAGCCAAGCGAGCGGAGACTACGAGCAGTACTTC.

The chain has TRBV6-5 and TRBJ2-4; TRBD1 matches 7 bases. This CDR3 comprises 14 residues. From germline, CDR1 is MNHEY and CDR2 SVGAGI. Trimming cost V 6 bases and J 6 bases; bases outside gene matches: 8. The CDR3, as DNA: TGTGCCAGCAGGAGACAGGGACCTTTAAACATTCAGTACTTC. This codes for CASRRQGPLNIQYF.

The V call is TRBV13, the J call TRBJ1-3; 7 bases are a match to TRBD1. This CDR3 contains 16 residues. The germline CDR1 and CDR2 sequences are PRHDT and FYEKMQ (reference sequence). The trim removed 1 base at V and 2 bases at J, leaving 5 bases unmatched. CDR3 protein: CASSLDRGSAGNTIYF. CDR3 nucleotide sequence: TGTGCCAGCAGCTTAGACAGGGGATCGGCTGGAAACACCATATATTTT.

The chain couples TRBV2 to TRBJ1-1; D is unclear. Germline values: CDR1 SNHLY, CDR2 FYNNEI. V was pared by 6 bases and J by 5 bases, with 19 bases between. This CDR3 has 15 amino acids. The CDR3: CASRDMTGLGTEAFF. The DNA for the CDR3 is TGTGCCAGCAGAGATATGACGGGATTAGGGACTGAAGCTTTCTTT. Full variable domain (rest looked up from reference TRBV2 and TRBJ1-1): EPEVTQTPSHQVTQMGQEVILRCVPISNHLYFYWYRQILGQKVEFLVSFYNNEISEKSEIFDDQFSVERPDGSNFTLKIRSTKLEDSAMYFCASRDMTGLGTEAFFGQGTRLTVV.

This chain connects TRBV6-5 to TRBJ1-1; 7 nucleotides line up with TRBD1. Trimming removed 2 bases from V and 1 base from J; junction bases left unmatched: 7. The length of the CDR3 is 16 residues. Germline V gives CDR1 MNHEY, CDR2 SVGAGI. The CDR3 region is CASSYLQAGGNTEAFF. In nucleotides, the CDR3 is TGTGCCAGCAGTTACCTTCAGGCAGGGGGGAACACTGAAGCTTTCTTT.